These 20 T cell receptor beta chains were all obtained from the same sample, sequenced in a study of regulatory T cells in long-lasting Graves disease. Time point described: newly diagnosed GD, antithyroid drugs for less than 3 months. Scientists built the TCR library using RNA that was extracted from PBMCs. To make TCR beta libraries, researchers used iRepertoire HTBI primers and Arm-PCR of CDR3 regions. TCRdb redid the calling of the multiplex PCR reads with MiXCR, one entry per CDR3 protein. In the table there are over 450,000 distinct CDR3 sequences, about 11% of which are singletons. These data are also associated with another study on T cells in Graves' hyperthyroidism and ophthalmopathy.

Sequences were derived from peripheral blood mononuclear cells (PBMCs), sampled at new diagnosis, from a patient treated with antithyroid drugs. These receptor sequences come from a woman under 40 with Graves disease.

This clonotype was picked up a small number of times. Compared with germline, one end of the junction differs, possibly owing to a read error. The chain recombines TRBV7-8 with TRBJ2-1; maybe TRBD2 (6 bases). Germline V gene data show CDR1 as SGHVS and CDR2 as FQNEAQ. The CDR3 has 16 amino acids. The CDR3 coding sequence is TGTGACAGCAGCTTAGCGCGGGGCAGCTCCTACAATGAGCAGTTCTTC. The encoded protein is CDSSLARGSSYNEQFF.

This clonotype was picked up many times. The gene calls are TRBV24-1 and TRBJ2-3; D remains unclear. The CDR3 runs 14 residues. Trimming cost V 4 bases and J 1 base, with 8 bases left between them. Germline V gene lookup returns CDR1 KGHDR and CDR2 SFDVKD. CDR3 region: CATSDSGGTDTQYF. CDR3 DNA sequence: TGTGCCACCAGTGACTCTGGAGGCACAGATACGCAGTATTTT.

This clonotype was observed at least ten times. The chain is built from TRBV6-1 and TRBJ1-1; 8 bases fit TRBD1. This CDR3 contains 14 residues. Germline CDR1 reads MNHNS; CDR2 reads SASEGT. The ends lost 4 bases at V and 3 bases at J; junction bases unmatched: 4. The CDR3 loop reads CASSVTGAYTEAFF. The CDR3 nucleotides read TGTGCCAGCAGTGTGACAGGGGCGTACACTGAAGCTTTCTTT.

The chain carries TRBV5-1 and TRBJ2-1, with 7 bases lining up with TRBD1. Trimming removed 2 bases from V and 7 bases from J; junction bases left unmatched: 12. The CDR3 totals 16 residues. Germline V lookup: CDR1 SGHRS, CDR2 YFSETQ. CDR3 coding DNA: TGCGCCAGCAGCTTACCGGGAACAGGGGCACGAAATGAGCAGTTCTTC. Its protein product is CASSLPGTGARNEQFF.

This clonotype came up many times. This rearrangement joins TRBV7-9 to TRBJ1-1, with D perhaps matching TRBD1 (5 bases). With 9 bases removed from V and 7 bases from J, the gap between germline ends came to 18 bases. CDR1 is SEHNR and CDR2 is FQNEAQ in the germline V gene (reference sequence). The CDR3 runs 13 residues. This CDR3 is CASSSGPLDEAFF. The CDR3 nucleotides are TGTGCCAGTTCGTCGGGACCGTTGGATGAAGCTTTCTTT. The full variable domain, rest sourced from reference TRBV7-9 and TRBJ1-1, is DTGVSQNPRHKITKRGQNVTFRCDPISEHNRLYWYRQTLGQGPEFLTYFQNEAQLEKSRLLSDRFSAERPKGSFSTLEIQRTEQGDSAMYLCASSSGPLDEAFFGQGTRLTVV.

This clonotype was observed at least ten times. V gene TRBV20-1 combines with J gene TRBJ1-1, with TRBD1 as a possible D gene (5 bases). This CDR3 region has 11 residues. Trimming left V 3 bases short and J 11 bases short, with 13 bases between. CDR1 and CDR2 (germline): DFQATT, SNEGSKA (reference sequence). Here the CDR3 reads CSASQGWNAFF. CDR3 nucleotide sequence: TGCAGTGCTAGCCAGGGATGGAACGCTTTCTTT.

This clonotype appeared many times. This chain links TRBV20-1 with TRBJ2-7; 9 nucleotides line up with TRBD1. Germline V CDR1 and CDR2: DFQATT, SNEGSKA (reference sequence). V lost 0 bases, J lost 3 bases, and 6 bases stayed unmatched. The CDR3 covers 15 residues. CDR3 coding DNA: TGCAGTGCTAGAGATGTAGGGACAGGGATCTACGAGCAGTACTTC. Protein sequence: CSARDVGTGIYEQYF.

This clonotype was seen many times. The J gene is TRBJ2-7, the V gene TRBV15; unclear D gene. The V end lost 2 bases, the J end lost 6 bases, and 11 bases lay between the germline ends. The germline gives CDR1 LNHNV, CDR2 YYDKDF (reference sequence). The CDR3 length is 13 residues. The CDR3 DNA is TGTGCCACCAGCAGAATATCAGATGGCGAGCAGTACTTC. Its protein is CATSRISDGEQYF.

Only a few counts were recorded for this clonotype. V usage is TRBV29-1 and J usage is TRBJ1-2; 7 bases fit TRBD1. V shed 7 bases, J shed 8 bases, and the junction held 13 bases outside the gene matches. This CDR3 contains 13 residues. From germline, CDR1 is SQVTM and CDR2 ANQGSEA. This CDR3 reads CSAPSQGTRGYTF. In nucleotides, the CDR3 is TGCAGCGCCCCATCACAGGGGACCAGGGGCTACACCTTC.

This clonotype came up many times. The chain links TRBV7-2 to TRBJ1-5, with D unclear. Germline loops: CDR1 SGHTA, CDR2 FQGNSA. The CDR3 totals 15 residues. Trimming took off 2 bases at V and 3 bases at J, with 11 bases between the two ends. CDR3 amino acids: CASSLSSSNNQPQHF. CDR3 sequence (DNA): TGTGCCAGCAGCTTATCCTCCAGCAACAATCAGCCCCAGCATTTT.

This clonotype came up a few times. The chain combines TRBV7-9 with TRBJ1-2; TRBD1 agrees at 9 bases. Trimming removed 5 bases from V and 4 bases from J; junction bases left unmatched: 8. Germline-derived CDR1 and CDR2 are SEHNR and FQNEAQ (reference sequence). This CDR3 spans 15 amino acids. The CDR3 here is CASSSGTGRLYGYTF. The CDR3 DNA is TGTGCCAGCAGCAGCGGGACAGGGAGACTCTATGGCTACACCTTC.

The V call is TRBV19, the J call TRBJ1-1; 9 bases map to TRBD1. CDR3 length: 14 amino acids. Germline V lookup: CDR1 LNHDA, CDR2 SQIVND (reference sequence). After removal of 10 bases from V and 4 bases from J, the junction contained 10 bases not matched to a gene. The DNA for the CDR3 is TGTGCCATGGACAGGGGATACCCCGGCACTGAAGCTTTCTTT. Encoded protein: CAMDRGYPGTEAFF. Based on the CDR3 plus reference TRBV19 and TRBJ1-1, the full variable domain is DGGITQSPKYLFRKEGQNVTLSCEQNLNHDAMYWYRQDPGQGLRLIYYSQIVNDFQKGDIAEGYSVSREKKESFPLTVTSAQKNPTAFYLCAMDRGYPGTEAFFGQGTRLTVV.

This clonotype has ten or more counts. This chain joins TRBV5-6 and TRBJ1-3, with D possibly being TRBD1 (5 bases). CDR3 length: 14 residues. Germline lookup yields CDR1 SGHDT and CDR2 YYEEEE. V dropped 1 base and J dropped 2 bases, with 7 bases sitting between them. Here the CDR3 reads CASSLRGPGNTIYF. CDR3 in DNA: TGTGCCAGCAGCTTGAGGGGTCCTGGAAACACCATATATTTT.

This clonotype was seen at least ten times. The V gene is TRBV18, the J gene TRBJ2-7; D remains unclear. In germline, CDR1 is KGHSH, CDR2 LQKENI. The CDR3 covers 13 residues. Trimming cost V 2 bases and J 0 bases, with 5 bases left between them. The CDR3 DNA follows: TGTGCCAGCTCACCAGTGGCCTCCTACGAGCAGTACTTC. Amino acid sequence: CASSPVASYEQYF.

This clonotype has a count of ten or more. The chain has TRBV30 and TRBJ2-7; 10 bases line up with TRBD2. Trimming removed 5 bases from V and 4 bases from J; junction bases left unmatched: 11. The germline V gene has CDR1 GTSNPN and CDR2 SVGIG (reference sequence). The CDR3 is made up of 15 amino acids. The CDR3 spells CAWGIGLAGVYEQYF. CDR3 in DNA: TGTGCCTGGGGTATTGGGCTAGCGGGAGTGTACGAGCAGTACTTC.

At least ten counts were recorded for this clonotype. The rearrangement uses TRBV29-1 and TRBJ2-2; D is perhaps TRBD1 (5 bases). The CDR3 covers 15 residues. Germline lookup yields CDR1 SQVTM and CDR2 ANQGSEA. V dropped 2 bases and J dropped 2 bases, with 12 bases sitting between them. CDR3 protein: CSVELWGRNTGELFF. As DNA, the CDR3 is TGCAGCGTTGAACTTTGGGGCAGAAACACCGGGGAGCTGTTTTTT.

This clonotype was seen ten or more times. The chain uses TRBV28 and TRBJ1-6, with D uncertain. Trimming removed 1 base at V and 14 bases at J, with 12 bases between. This CDR3 spans 13 amino acids. CDR1 is MDHEN and CDR2 is SYDVKM in the germline V gene. The CDR3 region is CASSLSPEMALHF. Written as DNA, the CDR3 is TGTGCCAGCAGTTTATCCCCCGAGATGGCCCTCCACTTT.

This clonotype was observed at least ten times. The chain combines TRBV14 with TRBJ2-1; no clear D gene. The CDR3 covers 13 residues. Germline V gene sequence: CDR1 SGHDN, CDR2 FVKESK. Deletions cut 4 bases from V and 3 bases from J, with 7 bases between. CDR3 bases: TGTGCCAGCAGCCTGACGGACTACAATGAGCAGTTCTTC. Amino acid sequence: CASSLTDYNEQFF.

This rearrangement joins TRBV2 to TRBJ2-5; D is perhaps TRBD2 (5 bases). CDR1 is SNHLY and CDR2 is FYNNEI in the germline V gene. The CDR3 length is 14 residues. Trimming cost V 4 bases and J 2 bases, with 11 bases left between them. The DNA of the CDR3 is TGTGCCAGCAGTGTAGAGAGGAGGCAAGAGACCCAGTACTTC. Protein sequence: CASSVERRQETQYF.

This clonotype was seen repeatedly, ten times or more. The J gene is TRBJ2-1, the V gene TRBV28; D is undetermined. Trimming pared 11 bases from V and 6 bases from J, leaving 17 bases between. Germline V gene lookup returns CDR1 MDHEN and CDR2 SYDVKM. The CDR3 runs 13 residues. CDR3 region: CALSPAVGNEQFF. CDR3 in DNA: TGTGCCCTCTCCCCGGCGGTGGGCAATGAGCAGTTCTTC.